This TCR beta chain was recorded in a study of cytomegalovirus exposure and HLA in healthy donors. Whole-study findings and limits: Among TCR sequences, most were rare, though some public TCRs appeared in many donors. In vitro, three CMV-associated chains proved specific for CMV antigens. Reportedly, a later analysis found an Asian-associated ancestry cluster had fewer N-insertions than the approximately 700-donor mean.

Use of 60 Vbeta and 13 Jbeta primers characterized the PCR. Measured with immunoSEQ multiplex PCR; TCRdb has only the in-frame clones, and not every one. The table has about 99,000 clones, 75% to 85% seen once. Note on this clone: No antigen is known for it.

Sequenced: PBMCs. The clonotype originates from a male donor in good health and CMV-seropositive.

The CDR3 loop is CASSFGQGDEQYF. The DNA of the CDR3 is TGTGCCAGCAGCTTCGGACAGGGAGACGAGCAGTACTTC. The genes are TRBV13 and TRBJ2-7; the match to TRBD1 covers 8 bases. Germline CDR1 and CDR2: PRHDT and FYEKMQ (reference sequence). Trimming removed 3 bases from V and 5 bases from J; junction bases left unmatched: 3. This CDR3 region has 13 residues.